A single TCR beta chain is shown here with its context. Data came from immunoSEQ multiplex PCR; TCRdb stores just in-frame clones and leaves some out. The sample has some 120,000 clones, about 76% seen once. This specimen comes from a study of blood T cell repertoires in COVID-19. The specimen was peripheral blood. The clonotype originates from a man at least 80 years old with acute or convalescent COVID-19.

CDR3 in amino acids: CATSRGQFYGYTF. The DNA of the CDR3 is TGTGCCACCAGCAGGGGACAGTTCTATGGCTACACCTTC. The V and J genes are TRBV15 and TRBJ1-2, with 7 bases fitting TRBD1. V shed 3 bases and J 4 bases; nucleotides not matched to a gene: 2. Germline CDR1 reads LNHNV; CDR2 reads YYDKDF (reference sequence). CDR3 length: 13 amino acids.